The sequence of this TCR beta chain was determined in a study of control samples from healthy donors and cancer patients. The assay was immunoSEQ multiplex PCR, and TCRdb's table has in-frame clones only and misses some. The sample lists roughly 170,000 clones; 94% were seen once. V trimming: 1 base; J trimming: 4 bases; junction bases outside the gene matches: 7. Germline V gene data show CDR1 as KGHSH and CDR2 as LQKENI. The CDR3 loop spans 16 amino acids. The clonotype originates from a young woman in good health. V usage is TRBV18 and J usage is TRBJ2-7, with 10 positions matching TRBD2. Material: blood. Here the CDR3 reads CASSPRSSGGLYEQYF. The DNA of the CDR3 is TGTGCCAGCTCACCACGTTCTAGCGGGGGTTTGTACGAGCAGTACTTC.